Each of the 20 T cell receptor beta chains below was sequenced from the same sample in a study of blood T cell repertoires in COVID-19 (TCRdb year 2020). The library was produced with the immunoSEQ multiplex PCR assay. The immuneACCESS repertoire file appears here via TCRdb, limited to in-frame rearrangements. These files lack a portion of the clones; in checked studies, under half of the deficit traces to unresolved V genes, and the cause of the others is not known. Counted in this sample were 290,000 or so clones; around nine tenths of them appeared once. Over 2.5% of the sample is taken by the ten largest. Input material: PBMCs or T cells enriched from blood (not recorded which). These receptors all come from a woman under 30 who had recovered from COVID-19.

V usage is TRBV14 and J usage is TRBJ1-1, with a tentative D call TRBD1 (5 bases). Trimming took off 4 bases at V and 5 bases at J, with 17 bases between the two ends. The CDR3 is 15 residues long. Germline values: CDR1 SGHDN, CDR2 FVKESK. DNA for the CDR3: TGTGCCAGCAGCCGCCAGGGTTCATCAAGGACTGAAGCTTTCTTT. Translating it yields CASSRQGSSRTEAFF.

This chain joins TRBV5-1 and TRBJ2-3; 11 bases align to TRBD1. The germline gives CDR1 SGHRS, CDR2 YFSETQ. This CDR3 is 14 amino acids long. The junction had 5 bases not matched to a gene; V was cut back by 5 bases and J by 6 bases. The CDR3 coding sequence is TGCGCCAGCAGGAGGACAGGGGGCGCGGATACGCAGTATTTT. Amino acid sequence: CASRRTGGADTQYF.

This chain links TRBV18 with TRBJ2-1, with D tentatively TRBD1 (6 bases). Germline CDR1 is KGHSH and CDR2 is LQKENI. Trimming pared 3 bases from V and 0 bases from J, leaving 15 bases between. The CDR3 is made up of 17 amino acids. CDR3 nucleotide sequence: TGTGCCAGCTCACCGGTGGGGGCGACGAGCTCCTACAATGAGCAGTTCTTC. Its translation is CASSPVGATSSYNEQFF.

V and J are TRBV7-9 and TRBJ2-2, with a tentative D call TRBD2 (6 bases). There are 16 residues in the CDR3. Germline assignment: CDR1 SEHNR and CDR2 FQNEAQ (reference sequence). V was trimmed by 4 bases and J by 1 base, leaving 13 bases between them. The CDR3 loop is CASSYTGGRNTGELFF. CDR3 in DNA: TGTGCCAGCAGCTACACAGGAGGGCGGAACACCGGGGAGCTGTTTTTT.

This rearrangement joins TRBV27 to TRBJ2-1, with D tentatively TRBD2 (5 bases). V lost 0 bases and J lost 13, with 13 bases in between. This CDR3 has 13 amino acids. Germline V lookup: CDR1 MNHEY, CDR2 SMNVEV (reference sequence). CDR3 nucleotides: TGTGCCAGCAGTTTATCTCCTCCTTCGGGACAGTTCTTC. This codes for CASSLSPPSGQFF.

The V and J genes are TRBV30 and TRBJ2-1; 10 nucleotides line up with TRBD2. The CDR3 contains 14 residues. J lost 2 bases, V lost 8 bases, and 6 bases had no gene match. Germline V gene data show CDR1 as GTSNPN and CDR2 as SVGIG (reference sequence). The chain's CDR3 is CAGGAGGPYNEQFF. The CDR3 nucleotides are TGTGCCGGAGGAGCGGGAGGGCCCTACAATGAGCAGTTCTTC.

The V and J genes are TRBV7-6 and TRBJ1-1; TRBD1 aligns across 10 bases. The CDR3 runs to 16 residues. The germline CDR1 and CDR2 sequences are SGHVS and FNYEAQ. Losses at the gene ends were 5 bases for V and 0 bases for J; bases not matched to a gene: 6. The CDR3 DNA reads TGTGCCAGCAGCGGCGGGACAGGGGCCCTGAACACTGAAGCTTTCTTT. Translation: CASSGGTGALNTEAFF.

The chain's CDR3 is CASSQDALAGELFF. The CDR3 nucleotides are TGCGCCAGCAGCCAAGATGCCCTAGCCGGGGAGCTGTTTTTT. The V and J genes are TRBV4-3 and TRBJ2-2, with D uncertain. The germline V and J ends were trimmed by 0 bases and 6 bases, with 8 bases remaining between them. Per germline, CDR1 LGHNA and CDR2 YSLEER. This CDR3 has 14 residues.

The J gene is TRBJ2-3, the V gene TRBV4-3; perhaps TRBD1 as D (6 bases). The CDR3 totals 18 residues. Trimming removed 1 base from V and 2 bases from J, with 19 bases in between. CDR1 LGHNA and CDR2 YSLEER come from the germline V gene. This chain's CDR3 is CASSQVRTDILTTDTQYF. The CDR3 DNA sequence: TGCGCCAGCAGCCAAGTTAGGACAGACATCCTAACCACAGATACGCAGTATTTT.

Details on this clone: The same CDR3 is also encoded by other DNA sequences in this sample. The CDR3 coding sequence is TGTGCCAGCAGTCTTAGTAGCAATCAGCCCCAGCATTTT. This gives the protein CASSLSSNQPQHF. This chain links TRBV27 with TRBJ1-5, with D unclear. Germline V gene data show CDR1 as MNHEY and CDR2 as SMNVEV (reference sequence). Between the trimmed V and J ends, which lost 5 bases and 0 bases, there was a span of 5 bases. The CDR3 is made up of 13 amino acids.

This rearrangement joins TRBV10-3 to TRBJ2-3; TRBD2 matches 12 bases. Germline V gives CDR1 ENHRY, CDR2 SYGVKD. The V segment lost 2 bases and the J segment 6 bases; nucleotides outside the gene matches: 0. The CDR3 runs 14 residues. The CDR3 loop is CAISEGTSGDTQYF. The CDR3 DNA reads TGTGCCATCAGTGAGGGGACTAGCGGGGATACGCAGTATTTT.

This chain uses TRBV7-2 with TRBJ1-1; D might be TRBD1 (5 bases). The V end was cut by 5 bases, the J end by 4 bases, with 14 bases between. Per the germline V gene, CDR1 is SGHTA and CDR2 is FQGNSA. This CDR3 spans 14 amino acids. The CDR3 here is CASSKGREATEAFF. CDR3 coding DNA: TGTGCCAGCAGCAAGGGCAGGGAGGCCACTGAAGCTTTCTTT.

This sequence joins TRBV5-1 and TRBJ2-1; D is perhaps TRBD2 (6 bases). The germline gives CDR1 SGHRS, CDR2 YFSETQ. There are 14 residues in the CDR3. The V end was cut by 2 bases, the J end by 3 bases, with 9 bases between. The CDR3 DNA is TGCGCCAGCAGCTTAGCGGGCGACTACAATGAGCAGTTCTTC. It yields the protein CASSLAGDYNEQFF.

The chain combines TRBV9 with TRBJ2-7, with 14 bases identical to TRBD2. The CDR3 is made up of 15 amino acids. The germline CDR1 and CDR2 sequences are SGDLS and YYNGEE. V shed 3 bases and J 5 bases; nucleotides not matched to a gene: 4. CDR3 loop: CASSDTGLAGDEQYF. In nucleotides, the CDR3 is TGTGCCAGCAGCGACACGGGACTAGCGGGAGACGAGCAGTACTTC.

V is TRBV18 and J is TRBJ2-3, with 9 bases aligning to TRBD1. V shed 8 bases and J 4 bases; nucleotides not matched to a gene: 10. This CDR3 has 15 residues. Germline CDR1 reads KGHSH; CDR2 reads LQKENI. The CDR3 region is CASHWNRGRSDTQYF. The CDR3 DNA reads as TGTGCCAGCCATTGGAACAGGGGGCGTTCAGATACGCAGTATTTT.

This chain uses TRBV9 with TRBJ1-6, with no clear D. Germline-derived CDR1 and CDR2 are SGDLS and YYNGEE. This CDR3 is built from 16 residues. V was cut by 0 bases and J by 0 bases, with 7 bases left in between. In nucleotides, the CDR3 is TGTGCCAGCAGCGTAGAAGCAGGCTCCTATAATTCACCCCTCCACTTT. Translation: CASSVEAGSYNSPLHF. Supplemented by reference TRBV9 and TRBJ1-6, the full variable domain reads DSGVTQTPKHLITATGQRVTLRCSPRSGDLSVYWYQQSLDQGLQFLIQYYNGEERAKGNILERFSAQQFPDLHSELNLSSLELGDSALYFCASSVEAGSYNSPLHFGNGTRLTVT.

The V gene is TRBV5-8, the J gene TRBJ1-2, with a weak D call TRBD1 (5 bases). V was clipped by 2 bases and J by 1 base, with 9 bases between them. Germline CDR1 SGHTS, CDR2 YDEGEE. This CDR3 is 14 amino acids long. The CDR3: CASSLAGINYGYTF. CDR3 DNA sequence: TGTGCCAGCAGCTTAGCAGGGATTAACTATGGCTACACCTTC.

The CDR3 DNA reads TGTGCCAGCAGCTTAAGCGGGGGCCCAATGGTTGAGCAGTTCTTC. The encoded protein is CASSLSGGPMVEQFF. This chain links TRBV7-2 with TRBJ2-1; TRBD2 agrees at 8 bases. V lost 2 bases, J lost 9 bases, and 9 bases stayed unmatched. The CDR3 extends over 15 amino acids. From germline, CDR1 is SGHTA and CDR2 FQGNSA.

V and J are TRBV7-9 and TRBJ2-7, with no clear D. The germline gives CDR1 SEHNR, CDR2 FQNEAQ (reference sequence). This CDR3 is built from 12 residues. Trimming removed 3 bases from V and 1 base from J, with 4 bases in between. As DNA, the CDR3 is TGTGCCAGCAGCTTGCAGTCCTACGAGCAGTACTTC. It encodes CASSLQSYEQYF.

The J gene is TRBJ1-5, the V gene TRBV1; the DNA was not used to check the table's D call, TRBD1. TRBV1 is termed a pseudogene. The CDR3 extends over 19 amino acids. CDR3 sequence (DNA): TGCACCAGCAGCCTGGGGTCCGGGACAGATCGCTCTAGCAATCAGCCCCAGCATTTT. This codes for CTSSLGSGTDRSSNQPQHF.